This TCR beta chain is from a study of T cell responses to AZD1222 COVID-19 vaccine. For the study at large: Pooled samples include second doses given at about 4 or 12 weeks.

Germline V lookup: CDR1 SGHNT, CDR2 YYREEE (reference sequence). The ends were cut back, 4 bases at V and 5 bases at J, with 18 bases in the middle. The CDR3 extends over 15 amino acids. Using immunoSEQ multiplex PCR, the repertoire was profiled, and TCRdb retains in-frame clones only, with some absent. The sample holds some 190,000 clones, 92% seen once. As concerns this clone: Its antigen remains unknown.

General observations from the study: Reports indicate that nearly half of spike-specific TCRs are directed at unmutated variant regions. Possibly, clonal diversity was underestimated; donors were largely white British and included more females.

The material sequenced was peripheral blood, taken on day 0 of AZD1222 vaccination. The chain uses TRBV5-4 and TRBJ2-5; D ambiguous. This clonotype originated in an adult in good health. The CDR3 DNA sequence: TGTGCCAGCAGCGCCGACTCATCCCCTTCGGAGACCCAGTACTTC. Its protein is CASSADSSPSETQYF.